This T cell receptor beta chain was recovered during a study of T-cell memory formation after mild COVID-19. Study-wide points: There were some responding clones in pre-infection memory, which suggested that cross-reactive memory had joined. Contracting CD4+ clones were located mainly in CM and EM, and CD8+ clones in EMRA.

Points on this clonotype: Its matching antigen is unknown.

Germline assignment: CDR1 SGHRS and CDR2 YFSETQ. Trimming left V 0 bases short and J 4 bases short, with 11 bases between. The CDR3 length is 15 residues. TCRdb reprocessed the 5' RACE reads with MiXCR, giving one entry per CDR3 protein. This sample carries under 400,000 distinct CDR3 sequences, under 30% of them seen once, and the ten largest clones take about 14%. The receptor was derived from an adult woman who had mild COVID-19 (a few samples of this study predate the infection). Cell type and time point are not known. The chain is built from TRBV5-1 and TRBJ1-5; TRBD1 is a possible D gene (6 bases). Sequencing input: PBMCs or a T cell subset sorted from them (not recorded which). In DNA form, the CDR3 reads TGCGCCAGCAGCTTGGAGGGACAAGGGAATCAGCCCCAGCATTTT. It specifies CASSLEGQGNQPQHF. The entire variable domain, with the rest obtained from reference TRBV5-1 and TRBJ1-5, is as follows: KAGVTQTPRYLIKTRGQQVTLSCSPISGHRSVSWYQQTPGQGLQFLFEYFSETQRNKGNFPGRFSGRQFSNSRSEMNVSTLELGDSALYLCASSLEGQGNQPQHFGDGTRLSIL.